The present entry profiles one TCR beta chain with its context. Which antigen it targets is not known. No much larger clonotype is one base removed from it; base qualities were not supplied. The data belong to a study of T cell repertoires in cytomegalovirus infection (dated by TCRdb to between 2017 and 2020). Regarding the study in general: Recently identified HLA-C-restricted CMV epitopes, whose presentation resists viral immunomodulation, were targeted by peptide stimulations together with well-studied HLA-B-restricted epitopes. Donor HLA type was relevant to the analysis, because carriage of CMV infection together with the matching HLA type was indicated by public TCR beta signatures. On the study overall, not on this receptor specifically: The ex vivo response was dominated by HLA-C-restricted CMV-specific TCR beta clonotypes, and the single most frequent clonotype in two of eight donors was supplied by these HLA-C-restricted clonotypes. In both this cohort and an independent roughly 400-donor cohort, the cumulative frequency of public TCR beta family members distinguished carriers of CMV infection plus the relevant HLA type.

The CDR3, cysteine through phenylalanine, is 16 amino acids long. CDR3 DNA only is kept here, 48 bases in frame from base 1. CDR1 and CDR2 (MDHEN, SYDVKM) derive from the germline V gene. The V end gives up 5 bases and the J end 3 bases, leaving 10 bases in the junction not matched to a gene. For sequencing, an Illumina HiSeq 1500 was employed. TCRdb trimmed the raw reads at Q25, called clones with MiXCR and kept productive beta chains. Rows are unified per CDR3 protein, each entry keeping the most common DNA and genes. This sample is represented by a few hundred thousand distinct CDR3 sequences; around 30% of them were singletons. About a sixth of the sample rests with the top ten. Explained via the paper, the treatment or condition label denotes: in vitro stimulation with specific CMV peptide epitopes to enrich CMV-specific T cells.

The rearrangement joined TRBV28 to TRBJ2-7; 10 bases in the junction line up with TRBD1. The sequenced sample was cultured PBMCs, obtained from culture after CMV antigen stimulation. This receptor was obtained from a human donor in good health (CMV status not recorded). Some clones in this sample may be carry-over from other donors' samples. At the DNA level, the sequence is TGTGCCAGCAGTCACCCAAGGGGACAGGGGAGCTACGAGCAGTACTTC. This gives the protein CASSHPRGQGSYEQYF.